The rows below give T cell receptor beta chains drawn from one sample of a study of blood T cell repertoires in COVID-19. Measured with immunoSEQ multiplex PCR; TCRdb has only the in-frame clones, and not every one. Of some 100,000 clones listed, approximately 92% are singletons. The specimen sequenced was peripheral blood. Receptor source: a woman of 80 years or more with active COVID-19. Both conserved end residues are part of each CDR3.

TRBV7-8	CASSLVDSFTYNEQFF
TRBV5-1	CASSLGLAFTDTQYF
TRBV24-1	CATSDPGTFTDTQYF
TRBV3-1/TRBV3-2	CASSQGLAGTAKNIQYF
TRBV6-6	CASSYTGRGNNEQFF
TRBV9	CASSLRGTSGSLGTDTQYF
TRBV20-1	CSASPAGGQRDTQYF
TRBV11-2	CASSTGGSGEPQHF
TRBV28	CASSILGQGGQPQHF
TRBV2	CASSERQGRTITDTQYF
TRBV7-8	CASTETSGKGGETQYF
TRBV19	CASSAPGTGTDTQYF
TRBV15	CATSNDRNEQYF
TRBV19	CASSITDSASEQFF
TRBV7-3	CASSLAGLRTDTQYF
TRBV19	CASSMGVGGYNSPLHF
TRBV5-5	CASSYSGGGQPQHF
TRBV28	CASQGAGGTEAFF
TRBV3-1/TRBV3-2	CASSQDPVGGQFF
TRBV7-2	CASSLDGGVGEQFF
TRBV5-4	CASSPGGQGGTEAFF
TRBV4-3	CASSQGGLLVNEQFF
TRBV7-2	CASSLAETRADTQYF
TRBV20-1	CSATSNYGYTF
TRBV11-3	CASSDGNSEAFF
TRBV9	CASSVEDTFEKLFF
TRBV19	CASTPGGISENIQYF
TRBV3-1/TRBV3-2	CASSQFGTGSAKLFF
TRBV28	CASLAGGPGGNEQFF
TRBV7-2	CASSSTGQGGNQPQHF
TRBV24-1	CATMGDRAKNTGELFF
TRBV18	CASSPRPQARSYEQYF
TRBV3-1/TRBV3-2	CASTPDTRGNTIYF
TRBV10-2	CASKRLGGDTQYF
TRBV27	CASSFRIAGGKETQYF
TRBV7-8	CASSLALAGYEQYF
TRBV20-1	CSPSTQVEAFF
TRBV6-2/TRBV6-3	CASSYSSGRGFTGELFF
TRBV7-3	CASSSPGSYNEQFF
TRBV9	CASSEEILGELFF
TRBV5-6	CASSNRDRVTGELFF